These 8 T cell receptor beta chains were sequenced from one sample in a study of T cell changes during pregnancy in multiple sclerosis. The data were produced by immunoSEQ multiplex PCR, yet TCRdb's version contains in-frame clones alone and is incomplete. Seen here are around 61,000 clones, around 90% observed once, and the top ten hold 0.89%. The material sequenced was peripheral blood, taken in the first trimester of pregnancy. Receptors originate from a female donor in good health, enrolled as a control in a pregnancy study.

The rearrangement uses TRBV5-4 and TRBJ1-1; D ambiguous. This CDR3 spans 13 amino acids. CDR1 SGHNT and CDR2 YYREEE come from the germline V gene (reference sequence). Trimming shortened V by 1 base and J by 0 bases, and 4 bases separated the two germline ends. Here the CDR3 reads CASSLTVNTEAFF. Here the CDR3 DNA reads TGTGCCAGCAGCTTGACAGTGAACACTGAAGCTTTCTTT.

The V gene is TRBV7-8, the J gene TRBJ2-3; 12 bases are a match to TRBD2. This CDR3 has 16 residues. Germline V gene sequence: CDR1 SGHVS, CDR2 FQNEAQ. The V segment lost 1 base and the J segment 9 bases; nucleotides outside the gene matches: 8. The CDR3 DNA follows: TGTGCCAGCAGCTTAGAGGCTAGCGGGGGGGCCGGGACGCAGTATTTT. Protein sequence: CASSLEASGGAGTQYF.

The J gene is TRBJ2-1, the V gene TRBV11-1, with a weak D call TRBD1 (6 bases). The CDR3 loop spans 12 amino acids. CDR1 is SGHAT and CDR2 is FQDESV in the germline V gene (reference sequence). V was shortened by 4 bases and J by 9 bases, with 10 bases between the two germline ends. The CDR3 is CASSYRVGEQFF. The CDR3 DNA sequence: TGTGCCAGCAGCTACAGGGTAGGTGAGCAGTTCTTC.

The sample holds one count of this clone. The chain couples TRBV4-3 to TRBJ2-7, with 10 nucleotides matching TRBD1. Per the germline V gene, CDR1 is LGHNA and CDR2 is YSLEER. The CDR3 runs 16 residues. V trimming: 4 bases; J trimming: 2 bases; junction bases outside the gene matches: 8. CDR3 sequence: CASSRETGGAPYEQYF. DNA for the CDR3: TGCGCCAGCAGCCGGGAGACAGGGGGCGCACCCTACGAGCAGTACTTC.

The chain couples TRBV27 to TRBJ1-4; D gene uncertain. Trimming took off 8 bases at V and 1 base at J, with 11 bases between the two ends. The germline V gene has CDR1 MNHEY and CDR2 SMNVEV (reference sequence). The CDR3 runs 14 residues. The CDR3 loop is CASGTQETNEKLFF. The CDR3 coding sequence is TGTGCCAGCGGAACCCAGGAAACTAATGAAAAACTGTTTTTT.

The chain recombines TRBV7-8 with TRBJ2-7; TRBD1 is a possible D gene (5 bases). Per the germline V gene, CDR1 is SGHVS and CDR2 is FQNEAQ. CDR3 length: 15 amino acids. Trimming removed 3 bases from V and 6 bases from J, with 18 bases in between. The CDR3 here is CASSLGPAIMSEQYF. In DNA form, the CDR3 reads TGTGCCAGCAGCTTGGGGCCAGCGATCATGAGCGAGCAGTACTTC.

The gene calls are TRBV30 and TRBJ2-7, with TRBD2 identical over 7 bases. Per germline, CDR1 GTSNPN and CDR2 SVGIG (reference sequence). This CDR3 comprises 18 residues. V shed 3 bases, J shed 2 bases, and the junction held 19 bases outside the gene matches. CDR3 nucleotide sequence: TGTGCCTGGAGGGATCCCAGGTCTAGCGGACTGCCTACCTACGAGCAGTACTTC. This gives the protein CAWRDPRSSGLPTYEQYF.

The rearrangement uses TRBV29-1 and TRBJ1-1, with a tentative D call TRBD1 (5 bases). Germline V gene lookup returns CDR1 SQVTM and CDR2 ANQGSEA. The CDR3 is 12 amino acids. V was clipped by 4 bases and J by 0 bases, with 6 bases between them. CDR3 residues: CSVGQMNTEAFF. DNA of the CDR3: TGCAGCGTTGGACAGATGAACACTGAAGCTTTCTTT.